This passage covers 5 T cell receptor beta chains from one sample sequenced in a study of CD8 T cells in Susac syndrome. It was with random hexamers that roughly 0.45 to 1 ug RNA was reverse transcribed. TCRdb recomputed calls from the immunoSEQ multiplex PCR reads with MiXCR, one row per CDR3 protein. Of around 110,000 distinct CDR3 sequences detected, approximately 93% appear once; the ten largest clones hold 0.41%. The sequenced material came from CD8+ T cells from PBMCs. The receptors were gathered from a human donor with Susac syndrome.

The rearrangement uses TRBV12-3 or TRBV12-4 and TRBJ2-3, with 8 bases identical to TRBD1. This CDR3 spans 14 amino acids. The trim removed 5 bases at V and 3 bases at J, leaving 4 bases unmatched. This CDR3 is CASSLDRVTDTQYF. The CDR3, as DNA: TGTGCCAGCAGTCTGGACAGGGTGACAGATACGCAGTATTTT.

This clonotype was counted once. The gene calls are TRBV6-2 or TRBV6-3 and TRBJ2-7, with TRBD2 identical over 7 bases. The CDR3 has 16 amino acids. CDR1 and CDR2 (germline): MNHEY, SVGEGT. Trimming removed 2 bases from V and 0 bases from J; junction bases left unmatched: 7. The CDR3 DNA reads TGTGCCAGCAGTTACGGCGGCGGGAGATTCTCCTACGAGCAGTACTTC. It specifies CASSYGGGRFSYEQYF.

Only one count was recorded for this clonotype. This chain connects TRBV7-9 to TRBJ1-1, with D perhaps TRBD1 (6 bases). There are 15 residues in the CDR3. The germline gives CDR1 SEHNR, CDR2 FQNEAQ (reference sequence). V was pared by 2 bases and J by 5 bases, with 15 bases between. DNA of the CDR3: TGTGCCAGCAGCTTATATTCAGGGGAGTGGACTGAAGCTTTCTTT. Translating gives CASSLYSGEWTEAFF.

This clonotype showed up just a few times. The DNA of the CDR3 is TGTGCCAGCCGGTCGGACAGGGAGATGACAGATACGCAGTATTTT. It specifies CASRSDREMTDTQYF. The chain uses TRBV5-4 and TRBJ2-3; 8 bases are a match to TRBD1. The CDR3 covers 15 residues. CDR1 SGHNT and CDR2 YYREEE come from the germline V gene (reference sequence). V lost 7 bases, J lost 3 bases, and 10 bases stayed unmatched. The variable domain in full, with the rest retrieved from reference TRBV5-4 and TRBJ2-3, is ETGVTQSPTHLIKTRGQQVTLRCSSQSGHNTVSWYQQALGQGPQFIFQYYREEENGRGNFPPRFSGLQFPNYSSELNVNALELDDSALYLCASRSDREMTDTQYFGPGTRLTVL.

This rearrangement joins TRBV6-2 or TRBV6-3 to TRBJ2-7, with TRBD1 matching 8 bases. Germline CDR1 is MNHEY and CDR2 is SVGEGT. The V segment lost 4 bases and the J segment 2 bases; nucleotides outside the gene matches: 10. There are 16 residues in the CDR3. The CDR3 spells CASSSPRDRTTYEQYF. The CDR3 region has the DNA TGTGCCAGCAGTTCACCTCGGGACAGGACAACCTACGAGCAGTACTTC.